Listed below are T cell receptor beta chains from one sample, sequenced in a study of T-cell reconstitution after alpha-beta-depleted transplantation in children. TCRdb used MiXCR to reprocess the PCR reads, holding one entry per CDR3 protein. The sample lists approximately 650,000 distinct CDR3 sequences, roughly 13% occurring once. The sample consisted of PBMCs, taken before TCRalphabeta/CD19-depleted stem cell transplant. These TCRs come from a girl aged 2 to 9 with congenital amegakaryocytic thrombocytopenia, due to receive a stem cell transplant. Both conserved end residues are part of each CDR3. Each record gives: V gene, J gene, CDR3 length, clone size, D gene, CDR3 protein, CDR3 DNA. The D gene is left open where the match is weak. Not every row has a clone size; where given, it reads once, few, many or a size class.

TRBV2,TRBJ2-3,9,-,-,CASNPLKYF,TGTGCCAGCAACCCGCTTAAGTATTTT
TRBV29-1,TRBJ1-1,14,many,-,CSVQGSSLGTEAFF,TGCAGCGTTCAAGGGTCGTCTCTAGGGACTGAAGCTTTCTTT
TRBV5-1,TRBJ2-4,15,-,-,CASSLGGGEGYIQYF,TGCGCCAGCAGCTTGGGAGGGGGAGAGGGATACATTCAGTACTTC
TRBV5-1,TRBJ1-1,14,many,-,CASQLTGGSTEAFF,TGCGCCAGCCAGCTTACAGGAGGGAGCACTGAAGCTTTCTTT
TRBV10-3,TRBJ2-3,13,many,-,CATQLGDTDTQYF,TGTGCCACCCAACTAGGGGACACAGATACGCAGTATTTT
TRBV7-2,TRBJ1-2,15,few,-,CASTIRRQANYGYTF,TGTGCCAGCACCATTCGGCGCCAGGCTAACTATGGCTACACCTTC
TRBV12-3/TRBV12-4,TRBJ1-5,18,many,TRBD1,CASSSPLWTGGDNQPQHF,TGTGCCAGCAGTTCCCCCCTTTGGACAGGTGGAGACAATCAGCCCCAGCATTTT
TRBV21-1,TRBJ2-7,14,many,-,CASAPVPTVYEQYF,TGTGCCAGCGCGCCCGTCCCGACAGTATACGAGCAGTACTTC
TRBV27,TRBJ2-1,16,few,-,CASSSFVGEGWNEQFF,TGTGCCAGCAGCTCCTTTGTGGGAGAGGGTTGGAATGAGCAGTTCTTC
TRBV11-1,TRBJ2-7,13,-,-,CASGWDLSYEQYF,TGTGCCAGCGGCTGGGACTTGTCCTACGAGCAGTACTTC
TRBV6-5,TRBJ2-3,15,many,TRBD1,CASRPGQGSTDTQYF,TGTGCCAGCAGGCCGGGACAGGGGAGCACAGATACGCAGTATTTT
TRBV15,TRBJ1-2,14,few,-,CATSREGVLDGYTF,TGTGCCACCAGCAGAGAAGGGGTTCTCGATGGCTACACCTTC